One and the same sample provided the 24 T cell receptor beta chains below, sequenced in a study of CXCR3-negative and CXCR3-positive naive CD8 T cells. The method, 5' RACE with UMI labels, was used to prepare the TRB cDNA libraries. TCRdb re-called the 5' RACE reads and shows each CDR3 protein once, DNA omitted. This table lists 100,000 to 150,000 distinct CDR3 sequences. The specimen sequenced was naive CXCR3- CD8+ T cells from blood. Specified subset: CD45RO-CCR7+CD27+CD95- naive CD8+ T cells lacking CXCR3 (TNR3-). The receptors shown here come from a human donor in good health. Some clones in this sample may be carry-over from other donors' samples.

The chain carries TRBV12-3 or TRBV12-4 and TRBJ2-7; as DNA is missing, the TRBD2 call by TCRdb cannot be tested. The CDR3 extends over 15 amino acids. CDR3 region: CASSFAGLASYEQYF.

The CDR3 protein is CASSQDVAGGLEGNEQFF. The chain has TRBV3-1 and TRBJ2-1; TCRdb picks TRBD2, but there is no DNA to check that call. The CDR3 totals 18 residues. Germline lookup yields CDR1 LGHDT and CDR2 YNNKEL (reference sequence).

The CDR3 here is CASSLSQVEETQYF. V usage is TRBV28 and J usage is TRBJ2-5. This CDR3 region has 14 residues. In germline, CDR1 is MDHEN, CDR2 SYDVKM. The entire variable domain, with the rest obtained from reference TRBV28 and TRBJ2-5, is as follows: DVKVTQSSRYLVKRTGEKVFLECVQDMDHENMFWYRQDPGLGLRLIYFSYDVKMKEKGDIPEGYSVSREKKERFSLILESASTNQTSMYLCASSLSQVEETQYFGPGTRLLVL.

This rearrangement joins TRBV9 to TRBJ2-1; TCRdb's assignment of TRBD1 cannot be checked, as there is no DNA. CDR3 length: 17 amino acids. CDR1 and CDR2 from the germline V gene are SGDLS and YYNGEE. The CDR3 sequence is CASSAYPGTGVSNEQFF.

The CDR3 protein is CASSDVTSTNYGYTF. The gene calls are TRBV7-9 and TRBJ1-2. Germline CDR1 SEHNR, CDR2 FQNEAQ (reference sequence). There are 15 residues in the CDR3.

V and J are TRBV29-1 and TRBJ2-7. CDR1 is SQVTM, CDR2 ANQGSEA, per germline. This CDR3 has 12 amino acids. The chain's CDR3 is CSVEGEGEEQYF.

The rearrangement joins TRBV7-2 to TRBJ1-5. Germline CDR1 reads SGHTA; CDR2 reads FQGNSA. The CDR3 consists of 15 residues. This chain's CDR3 is CASSHGVMSNQPQHF.

The rearrangement uses TRBV6-2 or TRBV6-3 and TRBJ2-2; TCRdb indicates TRBD1, and absent DNA this call remains unverified. Germline V gene lookup returns CDR1 MNHEY and CDR2 SVGEGT. This CDR3 spans 16 amino acids. The CDR3: CASSEPTVQFTGELFF.

The V call is TRBV7-2, the J call TRBJ2-7; TCRdb returns TRBD1, unconfirmable since there is no DNA. This CDR3 has 16 residues. Germline lookup yields CDR1 SGHTA and CDR2 FQGNSA. The CDR3 loop is CASSFLTDSGVYEQYF.

V is TRBV7-8 and J is TRBJ1-2; without DNA, the TCRdb call of TRBD1 cannot be checked. The CDR3 sequence is 14 residues long. The germline V gene encodes CDR1 SGHVS and CDR2 FQNEAQ. The CDR3 region is CASSSRQDRYGYTF. Using reference TRBV7-8 and TRBJ1-2 for the parts outside the CDR3, the full variable domain is GAGVSQSPRYKVAKRGQDVALRCDPISGHVSLFWYQQALGQGPEFLTYFQNEAQLDKSGLPSDRFFAERPEGSVSTLKIQRTQQEDSAVYLCASSSRQDRYGYTFGSGTRLTVV.

This chain connects TRBV7-3 to TRBJ2-7; TCRdb's D gene call, TRBD2, goes unchecked for lack of DNA. The CDR3 spans 15 residues. Germline V CDR1 and CDR2: SGHTA, FQGTGA. This CDR3 reads CASSETGGPNYEQYF.

The V and J genes are TRBV20-1 and TRBJ2-3; the TRBD2 assignment by TCRdb is unverifiable without DNA. CDR3 length equals 18 residues. Per the germline V gene, CDR1 is DFQATT and CDR2 is SNEGSKA (reference sequence). The chain's CDR3 is CSAREEASGGAFTDTQYF.

The V and J genes are TRBV28 and TRBJ2-1. The CDR3 totals 13 residues. CDR1 and CDR2 from the germline V gene are MDHEN and SYDVKM. This CDR3 reads CASSPILGNEQFF.

The chain has TRBV4-1 and TRBJ2-1; TCRdb lists TRBD1, though no DNA is available to test this call. The CDR3 spans 15 residues. In germline, CDR1 is MGHRA, CDR2 YSYEKL. This CDR3 reads CASSQGDRVIDEQFF.

CDR3 sequence: CASSYGVTGLEQFF. This chain uses TRBV6-5 with TRBJ2-1; TCRdb reports TRBD1, a call that lacks DNA to check it against. This CDR3 is built from 14 residues. Germline V CDR1 and CDR2: MNHEY, SVGAGI.

The genes are TRBV19 and TRBJ2-1; there is no DNA to check the TCRdb D call of TRBD1. CDR1 and CDR2 (germline): LNHDA, SQIVND (reference sequence). This CDR3 contains 13 residues. The CDR3 protein is CASSYQGGNEQFF.

This sequence joins TRBV29-1 and TRBJ2-1; lacking DNA, the TRBD2 call made by TCRdb goes unchecked. Germline V lookup: CDR1 SQVTM, CDR2 ANQGSEA. There are 13 residues in the CDR3. The CDR3 reads CSARSAGVREQFF.

This chain uses TRBV7-6 with TRBJ2-1; the TCRdb call, TRBD1, lacks DNA for checking. In germline, CDR1 is SGHVS, CDR2 FNYEAQ. This CDR3 is 11 amino acids long. The CDR3 here is CASGNGAEQFF.

This CDR3 reads CSASIQGWSIETQYF. The chain links TRBV20-1 to TRBJ2-5; no DNA is available, so the TRBD1 call from TCRdb remains unchecked. The V gene's germline CDR1 is DFQATT and CDR2 SNEGSKA (reference sequence). CDR3 length: 15 residues.

The rearrangement uses TRBV6-6 and TRBJ2-7. Germline V lookup: CDR1 MNHNY, CDR2 SVGAGI (reference sequence). The CDR3 has 14 residues. The CDR3: CASSYSDGILEQYF.

The V call is TRBV5-1, the J call TRBJ2-1; without DNA, the TCRdb call of TRBD1 cannot be checked. Germline V gene lookup returns CDR1 SGHRS and CDR2 YFSETQ. This CDR3 has 12 amino acids. CDR3 sequence reads: CASSLAGREQFF.

This rearrangement joins TRBV5-1 to TRBJ2-3. This CDR3 comprises 15 residues. Germline assignment: CDR1 SGHRS and CDR2 YFSETQ. CDR3 sequence reads: CASSLDPSVTDTQYF.

V and J are TRBV11-3 and TRBJ1-4; the D call of TRBD1 rests on TCRdb alone, since no DNA is present to check it. CDR1 and CDR2 (germline): SGHNT, YENEEA. CDR3 length: 18 residues. The CDR3 reads CASSLCLPRDRGPEKLFF.

The J gene is TRBJ1-4, the V gene TRBV5-5; the D call from TCRdb, TRBD1, cannot be confirmed without DNA. There are 17 residues in the CDR3. CDR1 and CDR2 from the germline V gene are SGHKS and YYEKEE (reference sequence). The CDR3 is CASTLLTGPATNEKLFF.